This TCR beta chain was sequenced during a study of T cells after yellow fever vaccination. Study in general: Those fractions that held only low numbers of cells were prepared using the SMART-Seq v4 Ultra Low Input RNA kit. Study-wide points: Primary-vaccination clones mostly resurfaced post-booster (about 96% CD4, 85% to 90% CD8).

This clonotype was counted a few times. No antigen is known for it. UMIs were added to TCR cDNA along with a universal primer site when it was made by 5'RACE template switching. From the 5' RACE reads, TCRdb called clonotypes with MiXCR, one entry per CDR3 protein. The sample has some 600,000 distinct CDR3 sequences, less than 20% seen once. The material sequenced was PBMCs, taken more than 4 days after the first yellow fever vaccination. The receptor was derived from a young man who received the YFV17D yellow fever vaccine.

CDR3 in DNA: TGTGCCAGCAGAACCCCGGCGGCAAGCCTTAATCAGCCCCAGCATTTT. It translates to CASRTPAASLNQPQHF. The gene calls are TRBV28 and TRBJ1-5, with D unresolved. From germline, CDR1 is MDHEN and CDR2 SYDVKM. The CDR3 is 16 amino acids. V was pared by 6 bases and J by 4 bases, with 19 bases between.